Below, 18 T cell receptor beta chains from the same sample are listed, as sequenced in a study of T cell responses to AZD1222 COVID-19 vaccine. Sequencing was performed with immunoSEQ multiplex PCR; in TCRdb, only in-frame clones are kept and a portion is missing. Here the sample spans 90,000 to 150,000 clones, 85% to 90% being singletons. The sample consisted of peripheral blood, taken on day 0 of AZD1222 vaccination. These receptors all stem from an adult in good health.

The chain joins TRBV19 to TRBJ1-2; D ambiguous. The CDR3 has 14 amino acids. The germline gives CDR1 LNHDA, CDR2 SQIVND (reference sequence). V was pared by 7 bases and J by 0 bases, with 12 bases between. The DNA of the CDR3 is TGTGCCAGTACCCCCGGGAGAACTAACTATGGCTACACCTTC. Its protein product is CASTPGRTNYGYTF.

The V call is TRBV3-1 (or the pseudogene TRBV3-2), the J call TRBJ1-6; D perhaps matches TRBD1 (5 bases). Germline V gene data show CDR1 as LGHDT and CDR2 as YNNKEL (reference sequence). Deletions cut 2 bases from V and 9 bases from J, with 8 bases between. This CDR3 is 13 amino acids long. The CDR3 DNA reads as TGTGCCAGCAGCCAACCGACAGCTTCACCCCTCCACTTT. This gives the protein CASSQPTASPLHF.

J is TRBJ1-1 and V is TRBV15; D gene unclear. The V gene lost 5 bases and the J gene lost 5 bases, with 9 bases spanning the gap. Germline CDR1 LNHNV, CDR2 YYDKDF (reference sequence). The CDR3 is made up of 12 amino acids. As DNA, the CDR3 is TGTGCCACCAGCGTCAAGAGAACTGAAGCTTTCTTT. Protein sequence: CATSVKRTEAFF.

V is TRBV27 and J is TRBJ2-7; TRBD1 agrees at 8 bases. Germline V gene lookup returns CDR1 MNHEY and CDR2 SMNVEV (reference sequence). The CDR3 is made up of 14 amino acids. The junction had 11 bases not matched to a gene; V was cut back by 11 bases and J by 2 bases. CDR3 nucleotide sequence: TGTGCCCACAGGGGGAGCGGAAGTACCTACGAGCAGTACTTC. This sequence encodes CAHRGSGSTYEQYF.

The chain is built from TRBV5-1 and TRBJ2-3; 7 nucleotides line up with TRBD2. The CDR3 extends over 17 amino acids. V trimming: 3 bases; J trimming: 3 bases; junction bases outside the gene matches: 13. CDR1 and CDR2 from the germline V gene are SGHRS and YFSETQ. In nucleotides, the CDR3 is TGCGCCAGCAGCTCGCTGACCGGGACCGGGGGGACAGATACGCAGTATTTT. It yields the protein CASSSLTGTGGTDTQYF.

This clone appeared a single time. The DNA for the CDR3 is TGTGCCAGCCTGAGCTCCTACAATGAGCAGTTCTTC. Amino acid sequence: CASLSSYNEQFF. V usage is TRBV6-5 and J usage is TRBJ2-1, with D uncertain. The CDR3 is 12 residues long. CDR1 MNHEY and CDR2 SVGAGI come from the germline V gene. V lost 8 bases, J lost 0 bases, and 5 bases lay in between.

Only a few counts were recorded for this clone. The genes are TRBV28 and TRBJ2-7; D gene uncertain. There are 13 residues in the CDR3. In germline, CDR1 is MDHEN, CDR2 SYDVKM. This CDR3 reads CASRTAVSYEQYF. CDR3 nucleotides: TGTGCTTCCCGGACGGCCGTCTCCTACGAGCAGTACTTC.

This clone appeared once. The genes are TRBV30 and TRBJ1-5, with D possibly TRBD1 on 5 matching bases. The V end lost 2 bases, the J end lost 2 bases, and 13 bases lay between the germline ends. From germline, CDR1 is GTSNPN and CDR2 SVGIG (reference sequence). CDR3 length equals 15 residues. Here the CDR3 reads CAWSSAGGRNQPQHF. The CDR3 DNA is TGTGCCTGGAGTAGTGCCGGGGGACGCAATCAGCCCCAGCATTTT.

This clone occurred a few times. CDR3 sequence reads: CASSLTSDQETQYF. The DNA of the CDR3 is TGCGCCAGCAGTTTGACTAGCGACCAAGAGACCCAGTACTTC. This chain joins TRBV5-1 and TRBJ2-5, with 8 bases fitting TRBD2. This CDR3 spans 14 amino acids. V shed 5 bases and J 0 bases; nucleotides not matched to a gene: 3. Germline CDR1 and CDR2: SGHRS and YFSETQ.

This clone was detected a few times. This chain uses TRBV28 with TRBJ1-2; the D gene is possibly TRBD1 (6 bases). This CDR3 is built from 14 residues. Germline V CDR1 and CDR2: MDHEN, SYDVKM. The V end lost 1 base, the J end lost 5 bases, and 11 bases lay between the germline ends. Here the CDR3 reads CASSLFGQLYGYTF. In DNA, the CDR3 is TGTGCCAGCAGTTTATTTGGACAGCTGTATGGCTACACCTTC.

The rearrangement uses TRBV27 and TRBJ2-3; 8 bases agree with TRBD2. The V and J ends lost 5 bases and 6 bases, in that order; junction bases with no gene match: 1. Germline V gene lookup returns CDR1 MNHEY and CDR2 SMNVEV (reference sequence). The CDR3 is 12 amino acids. CDR3 sequence: CASSPGGDTQYF. In DNA, the CDR3 is TGTGCCAGCAGTCCGGGGGGGGATACGCAGTATTTT.

This chain links TRBV7-2 with TRBJ2-7, with D tentatively TRBD1 (5 bases). CDR3 length: 13 residues. V was trimmed by 3 bases and J by 2 bases, leaving 8 bases between them. CDR1 and CDR2 (germline): SGHTA, FQGNSA. In DNA, the CDR3 is TGTGCCAGCAGCTTGGGGCTAGCCTACGAGCAGTACTTC. It translates to CASSLGLAYEQYF. The complete variable domain, with remaining parts taken from reference TRBV7-2 and TRBJ2-7, reads GAGVSQSPSNKVTEKGKDVELRCDPISGHTALYWYRQSLGQGLEFLIYFQGNSAPDKSGLPSDRFSAERTGGSVSTLTIQRTQQEDSAVYLCASSLGLAYEQYFGPGTRLTVT.

The rearrangement links TRBV5-5 to TRBJ2-1, with a possible D match to TRBD1 (6 bases). The CDR3 is 17 amino acids. Germline V gene sequence: CDR1 SGHKS, CDR2 YYEKEE (reference sequence). The V end was cut by 4 bases, the J end by 2 bases, with 19 bases between. In nucleotides, the CDR3 is TGTGCCAGCAGCCAGAACGGACAGCGCTCTACCTACAATGAGCAGTTCTTC. Amino acids: CASSQNGQRSTYNEQFF. The whole variable domain, filled in from reference TRBV5-5 and TRBJ2-1, reads DAGVTQSPTHLIKTRGQQVTLRCSPISGHKSVSWYQQVLGQGPQFIFQYYEKEERGRGNFPDRFSARQFPNYSSELNVNALLLGDSALYLCASSQNGQRSTYNEQFFGPGTRLTVL.

The rearrangement joins TRBV5-5 to TRBJ1-5; a possible D gene is TRBD1 (6 bases). This CDR3 is built from 17 residues. Germline V gene lookup returns CDR1 SGHKS and CDR2 YYEKEE (reference sequence). V was clipped by 0 bases and J by 1 base, with 14 bases between them. The CDR3 DNA reads as TGTGCCAGCAGCTTGGCGGACAGTTTTATCAGCAATCAGCCCCAGCATTTT. As protein: CASSLADSFISNQPQHF. Looking up the rest from reference TRBV5-5 and TRBJ1-5 gives the full variable domain: DAGVTQSPTHLIKTRGQQVTLRCSPISGHKSVSWYQQVLGQGPQFIFQYYEKEERGRGNFPDRFSARQFPNYSSELNVNALLLGDSALYLCASSLADSFISNQPQHFGDGTRLSIL.

V gene TRBV9 combines with J gene TRBJ2-7; D is unclear. CDR3 length: 16 amino acids. Trimming pared 1 base from V and 0 bases from J, leaving 14 bases between. Germline lookup yields CDR1 SGDLS and CDR2 YYNGEE. CDR3 in DNA: TGTGCCAGCAGCGTATGCCGTGAAGCCTGCTCCTACGAGCAGTACTTC. This gives the protein CASSVCREACSYEQYF.

V usage is TRBV7-9 and J usage is TRBJ2-2; 7 bases map to TRBD2. V gave up 5 bases and J gave up 0 bases; unmatched junction bases: 3. From germline, CDR1 is SEHNR and CDR2 FQNEAQ (reference sequence). The CDR3 is 15 residues long. CDR3 coding DNA: TGTGCCAGCAGCCCCGGGGGGACGAACACCGGGGAGCTGTTTTTT. Its translation is CASSPGGTNTGELFF.

The chain recombines TRBV11-2 with TRBJ2-1; maybe TRBD2 (5 bases). Trimming took off 0 bases at V and 4 bases at J, with 13 bases between the two ends. In germline, CDR1 is SGHAT, CDR2 FQNNGV. This CDR3 is built from 16 residues. The CDR3 sequence is CASSLEVGVSYNEQFF. The CDR3 coding sequence is TGTGCCAGCAGCTTAGAGGTGGGAGTGTCTTACAATGAGCAGTTCTTC.

The rearrangement joins TRBV7-2 to TRBJ2-5, with D possibly TRBD2 on 5 matching bases. Germline lookup yields CDR1 SGHTA and CDR2 FQGNSA. The CDR3 totals 14 residues. The V and J ends lost 1 base and 5 bases respectively, with 11 bases between them. This chain's CDR3 is CASSLGGQAETQYF. CDR3 sequence (DNA): TGTGCCAGCAGCTTAGGCGGGCAGGCGGAGACCCAGTACTTC.